This TCR beta chain was sequenced for a study of graft-versus-host responses after intestinal transplantation. Study-wide points: GvH clones occurred in recipient marrow; some first appeared in ileum or blood.

Comment on this clone: Its cognate antigen is unknown.

Assay: immunoSEQ multiplex PCR; the TCRdb copy retains only in-frame clones and omits some. Found here are about 84,000 clones, less than 95% of them singletons; the top ten hold about 0.38%. Sequenced here: unstimulated CD4+ T cells sorted from spleen or lymph node cells, sampled before transplant. The sequence came from a human donor who was the organ donor for an intestinal transplant.

In DNA form, the CDR3 reads TGTGCCAGCAGTTTACAGGGGGGAGAGACCCAGTACTTC. Amino acid sequence: CASSLQGGETQYF. The chain couples TRBV28 to TRBJ2-5, with D possibly being TRBD1 (7 bases). V was cut by 2 bases and J by 4 bases, with 8 bases left in between. The CDR3 runs to 13 residues. Germline V CDR1 and CDR2: MDHEN, SYDVKM.